This T cell receptor (beta chain) was documented in a study of CD8+ T cells in alopecia areata. Study outcomes and limitations: Alopecia totalis/universalis scalp especially showed more expanded CD8+ clones than normal scalp. Sharing of TCR sequences between patients (possibly for HLA-related reasons) was less clear than in mice. It was observed that many expanded lesional clones persisted in scalp and blood during tofacitinib.

Noted treatment: oral pan-JAK inhibitor, 5-10 mg twice daily. Both peripheral blood and punch biopsies of lesional scalp skin were obtained from patients who had alopecia areata. Extracted from the samples, RNA was reverse transcribed into cDNA to serve as the sequencing template. Sequencing was performed with immunoSEQ multiplex PCR; in TCRdb, only in-frame clones are kept and a portion is missing. The table shows 150,000 to 200,000 clones, with about 53% occurring only once. A word on this clone: The antigen remains unidentified.

Germline-derived CDR1 and CDR2 are LNHNV and YYDKDF (reference sequence). With V trimmed by 4 bases and J by 5 bases, 4 bases remained unmatched. This CDR3 comprises 13 residues. The receptor was derived from a human donor with alopecia areata. The chain links TRBV15 to TRBJ2-5; 7 bases fit TRBD1. The specimen was CD8+ T cells sorted from blood, collected at week 24, from a patient treated with tofacitinib. DNA for the CDR3: TGTGCCACCAGCATCGGGACAGACGAGACCCAGTACTTC. This gives the protein CATSIGTDETQYF.